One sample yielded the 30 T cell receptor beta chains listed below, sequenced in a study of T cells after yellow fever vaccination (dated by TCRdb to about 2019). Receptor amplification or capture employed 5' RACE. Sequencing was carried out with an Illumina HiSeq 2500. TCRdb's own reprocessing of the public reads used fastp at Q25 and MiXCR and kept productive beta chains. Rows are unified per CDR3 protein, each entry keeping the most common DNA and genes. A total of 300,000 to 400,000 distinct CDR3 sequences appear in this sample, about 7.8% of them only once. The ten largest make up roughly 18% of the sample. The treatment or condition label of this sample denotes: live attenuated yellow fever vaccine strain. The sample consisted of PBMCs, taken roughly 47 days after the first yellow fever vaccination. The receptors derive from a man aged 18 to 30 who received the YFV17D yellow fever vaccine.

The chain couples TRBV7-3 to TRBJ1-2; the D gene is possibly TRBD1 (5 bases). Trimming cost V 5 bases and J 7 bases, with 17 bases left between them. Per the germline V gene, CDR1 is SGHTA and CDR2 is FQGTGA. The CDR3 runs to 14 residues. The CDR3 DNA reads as TGTGCCAGCAGCCCTCAGGGTGGGATTCGTGGCTACACCTTC. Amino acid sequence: CASSPQGGIRGYTF. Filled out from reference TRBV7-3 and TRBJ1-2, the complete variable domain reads GAGVSQTPSNKVTEKGKYVELRCDPISGHTALYWYRQSLGQGPEFLIYFQGTGAADDSGLPNDRFFAVRPEGSVSTLKIQRTERGDSAVYLCASSPQGGIRGYTFGSGTRLTVV.

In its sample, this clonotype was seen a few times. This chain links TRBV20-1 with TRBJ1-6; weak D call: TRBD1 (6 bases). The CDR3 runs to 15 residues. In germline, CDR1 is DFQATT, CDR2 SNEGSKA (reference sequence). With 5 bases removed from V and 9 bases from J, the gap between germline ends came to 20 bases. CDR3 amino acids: CSASPRRGMGSPLHF. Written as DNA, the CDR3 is TGCAGTGCTTCCCCCCGCAGGGGCATGGGTTCACCCCTCCACTTT.

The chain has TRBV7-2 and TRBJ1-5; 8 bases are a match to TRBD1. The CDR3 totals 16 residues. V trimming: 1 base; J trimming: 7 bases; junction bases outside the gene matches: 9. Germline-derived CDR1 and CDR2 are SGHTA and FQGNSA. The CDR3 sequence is CASSLGVQGAWQPQHF. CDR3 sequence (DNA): TGTGCCAGCAGCTTAGGGGTTCAGGGGGCTTGGCAGCCCCAGCATTTT.

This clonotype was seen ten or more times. The CDR3 loop is CASSSYGGYNEQFF. The CDR3 DNA follows: TGTGCCAGCAGCTCGTACGGGGGGTACAATGAGCAGTTCTTC. V is TRBV7-2 and J is TRBJ2-1; 7 bases fit TRBD2. The CDR3 is 14 residues long. CDR1 and CDR2 from the germline V gene are SGHTA and FQGNSA. After removal of 4 bases from V and 4 bases from J, the junction contained 4 bases not matched to a gene.

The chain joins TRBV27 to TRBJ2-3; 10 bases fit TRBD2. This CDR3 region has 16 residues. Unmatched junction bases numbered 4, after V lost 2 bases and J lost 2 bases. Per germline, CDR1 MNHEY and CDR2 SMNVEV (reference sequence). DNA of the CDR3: TGTGCCAGCAGTTTAATTAGCGGGGGGATCACAGATACGCAGTATTTT. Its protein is CASSLISGGITDTQYF.

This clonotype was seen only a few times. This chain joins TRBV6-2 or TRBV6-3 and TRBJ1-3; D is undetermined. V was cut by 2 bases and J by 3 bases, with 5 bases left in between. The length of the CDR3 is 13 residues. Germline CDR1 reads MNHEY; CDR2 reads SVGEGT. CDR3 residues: CASSYTVGNTIYF. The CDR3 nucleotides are TGTGCCAGCAGTTACACCGTTGGAAACACCATATATTTT.

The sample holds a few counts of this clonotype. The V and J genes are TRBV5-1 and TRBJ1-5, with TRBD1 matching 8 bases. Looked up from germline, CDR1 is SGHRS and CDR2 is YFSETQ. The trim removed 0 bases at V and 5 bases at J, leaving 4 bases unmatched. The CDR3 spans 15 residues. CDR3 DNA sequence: TGCGCCAGCAGCTTGGGGCCACAGGGGGATCAGCCCCAGCATTTT. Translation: CASSLGPQGDQPQHF.

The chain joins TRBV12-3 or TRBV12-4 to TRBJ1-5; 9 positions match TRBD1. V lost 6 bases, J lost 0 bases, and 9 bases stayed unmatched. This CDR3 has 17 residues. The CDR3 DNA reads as TGTGCCAGCAGACCCCTTGGGACAGGGAATAGCAATCAGCCCCAGCATTTT. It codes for CASRPLGTGNSNQPQHF.

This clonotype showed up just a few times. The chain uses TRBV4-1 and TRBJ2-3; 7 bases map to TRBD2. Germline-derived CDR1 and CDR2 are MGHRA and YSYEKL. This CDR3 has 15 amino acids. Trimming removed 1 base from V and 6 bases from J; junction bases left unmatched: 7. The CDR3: CASSQGPTSADTQYF. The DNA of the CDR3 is TGCGCCAGCAGCCAAGGCCCCACTAGCGCCGATACGCAGTATTTT.

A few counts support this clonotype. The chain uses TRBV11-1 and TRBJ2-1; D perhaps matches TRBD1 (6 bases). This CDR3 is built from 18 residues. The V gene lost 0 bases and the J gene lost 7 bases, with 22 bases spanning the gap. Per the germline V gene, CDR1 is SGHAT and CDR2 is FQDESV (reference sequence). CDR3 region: CASSLALSRGFGLNEQFF. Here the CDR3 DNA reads TGTGCCAGCAGCTTAGCACTGAGCAGGGGTTTTGGACTGAATGAGCAGTTCTTC.

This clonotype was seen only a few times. The CDR3 sequence is CASSPFGGTDTQYF. Here the CDR3 DNA reads TGTGCCAGCAGCCCTTTTGGAGGCACAGATACGCAGTATTTT. V and J are TRBV5-4 and TRBJ2-3; no clear D gene. The germline CDR1 and CDR2 sequences are SGHNT and YYREEE (reference sequence). V lost 4 bases to trimming and J lost 1 base, with 10 bases between them. This CDR3 contains 14 residues.

As DNA, the CDR3 is TGCGCCAGCAGCTTCGGCGCGGGGGGGCAAGAGACCCAGTACTTC. Amino acid sequence: CASSFGAGGQETQYF. The gene calls are TRBV5-1 and TRBJ2-5, with 9 positions matching TRBD2. CDR1 and CDR2 (germline): SGHRS, YFSETQ. J was trimmed by 2 bases and V by 2 bases; bases with no gene match: 4. The CDR3 is 15 amino acids.

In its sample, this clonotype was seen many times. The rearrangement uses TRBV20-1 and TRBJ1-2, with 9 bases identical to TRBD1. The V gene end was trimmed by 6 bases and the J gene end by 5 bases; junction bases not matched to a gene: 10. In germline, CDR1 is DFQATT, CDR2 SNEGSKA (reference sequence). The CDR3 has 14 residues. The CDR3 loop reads CSASSRDRDYGYTF. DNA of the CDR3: TGCAGTGCCAGCTCCCGGGACAGGGATTATGGCTACACCTTC.

The CDR3 region has the DNA TGCAGTGCCTGGGGAGGAAGCTCCTACGAGCAGTACGTC. As protein: CSAWGGSSYEQYV. The chain has TRBV20-1 and TRBJ2-7; D possibly corresponds to TRBD2 (6 bases). V was pared by 6 bases and J by 0 bases, with 12 bases between. The CDR3 sequence is 13 residues long. In germline, CDR1 is DFQATT, CDR2 SNEGSKA (reference sequence).

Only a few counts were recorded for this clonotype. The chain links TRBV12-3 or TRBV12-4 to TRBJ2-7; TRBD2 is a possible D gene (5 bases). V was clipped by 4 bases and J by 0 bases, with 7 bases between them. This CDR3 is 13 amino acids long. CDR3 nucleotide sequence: TGTGCCAGCAGTTACGGGGTCTCCTACGAGCAGTACGTC. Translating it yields CASSYGVSYEQYV.

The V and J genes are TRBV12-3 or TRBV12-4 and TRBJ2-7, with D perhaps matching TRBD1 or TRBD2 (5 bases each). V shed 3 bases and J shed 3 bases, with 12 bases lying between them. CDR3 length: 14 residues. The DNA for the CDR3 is TGTGCCAGCAGTTTCGGGACGGTGCACTACGAGCAGTACTTC. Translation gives CASSFGTVHYEQYF.

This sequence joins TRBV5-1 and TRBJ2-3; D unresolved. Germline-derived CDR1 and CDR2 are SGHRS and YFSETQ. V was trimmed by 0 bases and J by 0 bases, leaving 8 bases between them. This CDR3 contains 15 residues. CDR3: CASSLEYPSTDTQYF. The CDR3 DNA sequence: TGCGCCAGCAGCTTGGAATACCCTAGCACAGATACGCAGTATTTT.

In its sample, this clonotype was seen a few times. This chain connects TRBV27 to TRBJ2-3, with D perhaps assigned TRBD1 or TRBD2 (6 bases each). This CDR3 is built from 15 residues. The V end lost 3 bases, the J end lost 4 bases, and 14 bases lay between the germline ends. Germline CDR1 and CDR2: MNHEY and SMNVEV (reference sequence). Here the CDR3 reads CASSLTGGRPDTQYF. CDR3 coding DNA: TGTGCCAGCAGTTTGACAGGAGGGCGCCCAGATACGCAGTATTTT.

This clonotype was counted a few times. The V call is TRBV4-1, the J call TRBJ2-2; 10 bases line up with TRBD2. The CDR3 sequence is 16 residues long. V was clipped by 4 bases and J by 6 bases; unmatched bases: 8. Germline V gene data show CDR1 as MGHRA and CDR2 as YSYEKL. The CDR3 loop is CASSPIAGGISGELFF. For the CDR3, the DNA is TGCGCCAGCAGCCCTATAGCGGGGGGAATTTCCGGGGAGCTGTTTTTT.

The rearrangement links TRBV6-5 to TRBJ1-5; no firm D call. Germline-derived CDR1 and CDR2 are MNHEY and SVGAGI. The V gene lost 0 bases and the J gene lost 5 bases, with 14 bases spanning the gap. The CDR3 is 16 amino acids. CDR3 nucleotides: TGTGCCAGCAGTTACTCGAGACTTCCACTTTATCAGCCCCAGCATTTT. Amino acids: CASSYSRLPLYQPQHF.

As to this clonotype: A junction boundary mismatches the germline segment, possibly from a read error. The CDR3 coding sequence is TGTGCCACCAGTGACCGTTATGGACAGGGCGAAGAGATCCAGTACTTC. Its protein product is CATSDRYGQGEEIQYF. The chain recombines TRBV24-1 with TRBJ2-5, with 8 bases matching TRBD1. The germline CDR1 and CDR2 sequences are KGHDR and SFDVKD. CDR3 length equals 16 residues.

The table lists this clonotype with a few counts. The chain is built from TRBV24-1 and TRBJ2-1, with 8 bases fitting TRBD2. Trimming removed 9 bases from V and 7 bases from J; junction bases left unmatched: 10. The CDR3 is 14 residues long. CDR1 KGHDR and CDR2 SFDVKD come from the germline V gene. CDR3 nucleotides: TGTGCCACCGCGAATGGCGGGGGGATAAATGAGCAGTTCTTC. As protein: CATANGGGINEQFF.

The chain's CDR3 is CASSPYTGLANNEQFF. CDR3 sequence (DNA): TGTGCCAGCAGCCCCTACACGGGACTAGCGAACAATGAGCAGTTCTTC. This rearrangement joins TRBV11-2 to TRBJ2-1; TRBD2 matches 10 bases. Germline lookup yields CDR1 SGHAT and CDR2 FQNNGV. The CDR3 consists of 16 residues. J was trimmed by 5 bases and V by 5 bases; bases with no gene match: 9.

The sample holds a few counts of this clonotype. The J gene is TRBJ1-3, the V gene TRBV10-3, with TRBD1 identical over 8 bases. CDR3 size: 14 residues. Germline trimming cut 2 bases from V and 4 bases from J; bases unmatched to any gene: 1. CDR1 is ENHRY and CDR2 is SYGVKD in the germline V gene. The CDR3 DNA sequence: TGTGCCATCAGTGAGAGGACAGGGGGAAACACCATATATTTT. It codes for CAISERTGGNTIYF.

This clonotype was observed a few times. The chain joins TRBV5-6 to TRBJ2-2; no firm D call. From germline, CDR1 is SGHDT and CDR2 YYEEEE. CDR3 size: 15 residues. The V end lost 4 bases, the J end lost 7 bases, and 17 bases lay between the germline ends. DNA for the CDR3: TGTGCCAGCAGCCCAAAAATGGGATGGAGCGGGGAGCTGTTTTTT. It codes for CASSPKMGWSGELFF.

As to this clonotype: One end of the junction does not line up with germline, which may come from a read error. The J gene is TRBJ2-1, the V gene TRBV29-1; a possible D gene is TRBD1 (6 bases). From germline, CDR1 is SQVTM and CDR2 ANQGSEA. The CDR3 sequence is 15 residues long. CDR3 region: CSVAQGPSSYNELFF. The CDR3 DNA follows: TGCAGCGTTGCACAGGGACCCAGCTCCTACAATGAGCTGTTCTTC.

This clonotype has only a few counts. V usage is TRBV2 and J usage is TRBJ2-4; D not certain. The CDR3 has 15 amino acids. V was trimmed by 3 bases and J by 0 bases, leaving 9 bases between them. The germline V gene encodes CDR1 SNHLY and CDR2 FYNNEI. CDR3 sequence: CASSDILIAKNIQYF. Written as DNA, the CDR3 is TGTGCCAGCAGTGATATTTTGATAGCCAAAAACATTCAGTACTTC. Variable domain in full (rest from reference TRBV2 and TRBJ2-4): EPEVTQTPSHQVTQMGQEVILRCVPISNHLYFYWYRQILGQKVEFLVSFYNNEISEKSEIFDDQFSVERPDGSNFTLKIRSTKLEDSAMYFCASSDILIAKNIQYFGAGTRLSVL.

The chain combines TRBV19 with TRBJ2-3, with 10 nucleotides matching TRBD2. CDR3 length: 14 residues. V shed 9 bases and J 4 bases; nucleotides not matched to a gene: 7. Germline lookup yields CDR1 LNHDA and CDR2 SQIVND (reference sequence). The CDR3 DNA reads TGTGCCAGCAATAGCGGGGGGCTGGCAGATACGCAGTATTTT. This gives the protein CASNSGGLADTQYF.

For the CDR3, the DNA is TGTGCCAGCATCATTTTGGTGTCGGAGACCCAGTACTTC. Its translation: CASIILVSETQYF. The J gene is TRBJ2-5, the V gene TRBV6-7; unclear D gene. TRBV6-7 has ORF status, its function being uncertain. V was clipped by 7 bases and J by 5 bases, with 14 bases between them. The length of the CDR3 is 13 residues.

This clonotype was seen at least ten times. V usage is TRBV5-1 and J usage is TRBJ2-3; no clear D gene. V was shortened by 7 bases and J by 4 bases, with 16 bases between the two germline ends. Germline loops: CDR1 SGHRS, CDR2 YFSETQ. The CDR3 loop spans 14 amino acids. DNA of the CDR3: TGCGCCAGCTGTCCGGACCCAGCCGCAGATACGCAGTATTTT. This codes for CASCPDPAADTQYF.